Below, 27 T cell receptor beta chains from the same sample are listed, as sequenced in a study of molecular identifiers for immune sequencing clone quantification. A single record per CDR3 protein comes from TCRdb applying MiXCR to the PCR reads. Of roughly 9,700 distinct CDR3 sequences in the sample, 15% to 20% were seen once. The sequenced sample consisted of naive CD8+ T cells from blood, with Jurkat cell RNA spiked in. As to subset: FACS-sorted CD8+CD4-CCR7+CD45RA+ naive T cells. Receptor source: a human donor in good health. Some libraries in this study had Jurkat cell RNA spiked in.

This clonotype showed up just a few times. The rearrangement uses TRBV6-5 and TRBJ1-6, with TRBD1 matching 8 bases. Germline values: CDR1 MNHEY, CDR2 SVGAGI. This CDR3 spans 15 amino acids. V dropped 2 bases and J dropped 6; count of bases not matched to a gene: 3. For the CDR3, the DNA is TGTGCCAGCAGTTACCAGACAGGGGTTAATTCACCCCTCCACTTT. Translation gives CASSYQTGVNSPLHF.

By share, this clonotype ranks as medium-sized (0.01 to 0.1%). The gene calls are TRBV9 and TRBJ2-1; D perhaps matches TRBD2 (5 bases). This CDR3 spans 15 amino acids. Trimming cost V 4 bases and J 4 bases, with 15 bases left between them. Per the germline V gene, CDR1 is SGDLS and CDR2 is YYNGEE. CDR3 nucleotide sequence: TGTGCCAGCAGCACAGCCGGGGTCTATTACAATGAGCAGTTCTTC. Amino acid sequence: CASSTAGVYYNEQFF.

This clonotype was detected ten times or more. This rearrangement joins TRBV5-4 to TRBJ1-5; the D is unclear. The CDR3 spans 14 residues. The V and J ends lost 4 bases and 0 bases respectively, with 8 bases between them. Germline CDR1 and CDR2: SGHNT and YYREEE (reference sequence). CDR3 sequence: CASSPDVSNQPQHF. DNA for the CDR3: TGTGCCAGCAGCCCGGACGTTAGCAATCAGCCCCAGCATTTT.

The sample holds a few counts of this clonotype. A much bigger clone sits one base away, suggesting this may be a read error. The CDR3 region has the DNA TGTGCCAGCAGCCCCCGACTAGCGGGAGGAGTAGGTGAGCAGTCCTTC. This translates into CASSPRLAGGVGEQSF. V usage is TRBV7-9 and J usage is TRBJ2-1, with 13 positions matching TRBD2. Germline V gene sequence: CDR1 SEHNR, CDR2 FQNEAQ (reference sequence). The CDR3 has 16 residues.

The genes are TRBV4-1 and TRBJ2-7; 9 nucleotides line up with TRBD2. Germline CDR1 MGHRA, CDR2 YSYEKL. Losses at the gene ends were 2 bases for V and 4 bases for J; bases not matched to a gene: 6. This CDR3 region has 15 residues. CDR3 nucleotides: TGCGCCAGCAGCCAAAGCAGACTAGCGGATTACGAGCAGTACTTC. This sequence encodes CASSQSRLADYEQYF.

By frequency in the sample, this clonotype is medium-sized (0.01 to 0.1%). The chain is built from TRBV28 and TRBJ2-3; the D gene is possibly TRBD2 (6 bases). Trimming stripped 3 bases from V and 2 bases from J, with 15 bases between. CDR1 is MDHEN, CDR2 SYDVKM, per germline. The CDR3 sequence is 16 residues long. For the CDR3, the DNA is TGTGCCAGCAGTTTGGGCGGGACCGCTTTCACAGATACGCAGTATTTT. This codes for CASSLGGTAFTDTQYF.

This clonotype counts as medium-sized. The CDR3 region is CSVVYRGGGETQYF. Written as DNA, the CDR3 is TGCAGCGTTGTGTATCGGGGGGGGGGAGAGACCCAGTACTTC. The V gene is TRBV29-1, the J gene TRBJ2-5; 8 bases agree with TRBD2. Trimming at V came to 4 bases and at J to 4 bases, leaving 8 bases not matched to a gene. This CDR3 comprises 14 residues. The germline V gene encodes CDR1 SQVTM and CDR2 ANQGSEA.

This clonotype was seen at least ten times. The chain uses TRBV5-4 and TRBJ2-5, with D tentatively TRBD2 (6 bases). CDR3 length: 16 amino acids. V shed 0 bases and J shed 5 bases, with 17 bases lying between them. Per the germline V gene, CDR1 is SGHNT and CDR2 is YYREEE (reference sequence). CDR3 residues: CASSLEESGVFETQYF. The CDR3 DNA reads TGTGCCAGCAGCTTGGAGGAGTCGGGGGTTTTCGAGACCCAGTACTTC.

By share of the sample, this clonotype is medium-sized. The chain uses TRBV6-5 and TRBJ1-6; unclear D gene. Germline-derived CDR1 and CDR2 are MNHEY and SVGAGI. V shed 2 bases and J shed 6 bases, with 14 bases lying between them. This CDR3 has 16 residues. The CDR3 reads CASSYVAEVFNSPLHF. The DNA for the CDR3 is TGTGCCAGCAGTTACGTGGCAGAAGTGTTTAATTCACCCCTCCACTTT.

This clonotype was detected ten times or more. This chain uses TRBV4-3 with TRBJ1-1; 7 bases fit TRBD1. From germline, CDR1 is LGHNA and CDR2 YSLEER. This CDR3 is built from 15 residues. V dropped 7 bases and J dropped 5; count of bases not matched to a gene: 13. Written as DNA, the CDR3 is TGCGCCAGCAAGAGGGGACAGCAAGAGTCGACTGAAGCTTTCTTT. This sequence encodes CASKRGQQESTEAFF.

This clonotype was detected only a few times. A much larger clonotype is one base distant, so this may be a read error. The chain links TRBV6-2 or TRBV6-3 to TRBJ2-7; TRBD2 agrees at 10 bases. The V gene's germline CDR1 is MNHEY and CDR2 SVGEGT. The CDR3 has 14 amino acids. The DNA for the CDR3 is TGTGCCAGCAGCCTCGGACCTAGCGGGAGCGAGCAGAACTTC. Its protein is CASSLGPSGSEQNF.

V usage is TRBV13 and J usage is TRBJ1-5, with D perhaps TRBD1 (6 bases). The germline CDR1 and CDR2 sequences are PRHDT and FYEKMQ (reference sequence). This CDR3 is 15 amino acids long. The germline V and J ends were trimmed by 0 bases and 2 bases, with 8 bases remaining between them. CDR3 sequence (DNA): TGTGCCAGCAGCTTAGGGGGGGCAGGCAATCAGCCCCAGCATTTT. This sequence encodes CASSLGGAGNQPQHF. Filled out from reference TRBV13 and TRBJ1-5, the complete variable domain reads AAGVIQSPRHLIKEKRETATLKCYPIPRHDTVYWYQQGPGQDPQFLISFYEKMQSDKGSIPDRFSAQQFSDYHSELNMSSLELGDSALYFCASSLGGAGNQPQHFGDGTRLSIL.

This clonotype was seen at least ten times. Compared with germline, one end of the junction differs, possibly owing to a read error. V usage is TRBV7-9 and J usage is TRBJ2-1; the match to TRBD1 covers 8 bases. This CDR3 region has 11 residues. Germline V gives CDR1 SEHNR, CDR2 FQNEAQ (reference sequence). The CDR3 loop reads CASSFPGQGIF. CDR3 DNA: TGTGCCAGCAGCTTTCCCGGACAGGGTATCTTC.

This clonotype occurred many times. The chain has TRBV12-3 or TRBV12-4 and TRBJ2-1, with 7 bases fitting TRBD1. CDR3 length equals 14 residues. The V segment lost 3 bases and the J segment 5 bases; nucleotides outside the gene matches: 4. CDR3 region: CASSLGQYHNEQFF. DNA of the CDR3: TGTGCCAGCAGTTTGGGACAGTACCACAATGAGCAGTTCTTC.

This chain uses TRBV13 with TRBJ2-1; D is perhaps TRBD1 (6 bases). Germline values: CDR1 PRHDT, CDR2 FYEKMQ (reference sequence). V lost 5 bases and J 9 bases, leaving 11 bases between the germline ends. The CDR3 loop spans 12 amino acids. The CDR3 protein is CASSRQAGEQFF. The CDR3, as DNA: TGTGCCAGCAGCCGACAGGCTGGTGAGCAGTTCTTC. Full variable domain (outside the CDR3, taken from reference TRBV13 and TRBJ2-1): AAGVIQSPRHLIKEKRETATLKCYPIPRHDTVYWYQQGPGQDPQFLISFYEKMQSDKGSIPDRFSAQQFSDYHSELNMSSLELGDSALYFCASSRQAGEQFFGPGTRLTVL.

This clonotype was seen repeatedly, ten times or more. This chain joins TRBV11-2 and TRBJ2-1; 7 nucleotides line up with TRBD2. With V trimmed by 5 bases and J by 6 bases, 4 bases remained unmatched. Germline V gene lookup returns CDR1 SGHAT and CDR2 FQNNGV. The CDR3 length is 13 residues. The CDR3 here is CASSPWEGNEQFF. CDR3 sequence (DNA): TGTGCCAGCAGCCCATGGGAGGGCAATGAGCAGTTCTTC. Full variable domain (rest looked up from reference TRBV11-2 and TRBJ2-1): EAGVAQSPRYKIIEKRQSVAFWCNPISGHATLYWYQQILGQGPKLLIQFQNNGVVDDSQLPKDRFSAERLKGVDSTLKIQPAKLEDSAVYLCASSPWEGNEQFFGPGTRLTVL.

At least ten counts were recorded for this clonotype. This chain joins TRBV28 and TRBJ2-4; D possibly corresponds to TRBD2 (6 bases). Trimming cost V 3 bases and J 9 bases, with 15 bases left between them. The CDR3 contains 14 residues. Germline CDR1 and CDR2: MDHEN and SYDVKM. The CDR3 region is CASSLSTGDSIQYF. The CDR3 DNA follows: TGTGCCAGCAGTTTGTCTACGGGAGATTCCATTCAGTACTTC.

This clonotype was counted ten times or more. The gene calls are TRBV13 and TRBJ2-7; 8 bases are shared with TRBD1. The CDR3 is 15 amino acids. The junction had 6 bases not matched to a gene; V was cut back by 4 bases and J by 1 base. Per germline, CDR1 PRHDT and CDR2 FYEKMQ (reference sequence). The CDR3 sequence: CASSSTGEVSYEQYF. For the CDR3, the DNA is TGTGCCAGCAGCTCGACAGGGGAGGTATCCTACGAGCAGTACTTC.

A few counts support this clonotype. A much bigger clone sits one base away, suggesting this may be a read error. This rearrangement joins TRBV3-1 to TRBJ2-7; TRBD1 agrees at 8 bases. With 5 bases clipped from V and 0 bases from J, the junction kept 12 bases outside the gene matches. The CDR3 has 17 residues. Germline CDR1 LGHDT, CDR2 YNNKEL (reference sequence). DNA of the CDR3: TGTGCCAGCAGCTACTCCGGGACAGGCGTGACCTCCTACGAGCAGTACTTC. This gives the protein CASSYSGTGVTSYEQYF.

By sample fraction, this clonotype is medium-sized (0.01 to 0.1%). The V gene is TRBV7-3, the J gene TRBJ2-3; tentative D call: TRBD2 (6 bases). The CDR3 consists of 16 residues. V gave up 5 bases and J gave up 0 bases, with 15 bases separating them. Germline V lookup: CDR1 SGHTA, CDR2 FQGTGA. The CDR3 region has the DNA TGTGCCAGCAGCCCCAGAGCGGGCTACAGCACAGATACGCAGTATTTT. It translates to CASSPRAGYSTDTQYF.

This clonotype ranks as medium-sized. The CDR3 protein is CASSSGRQETQYF. CDR3 bases: TGTGCCAGCAGCTCGGGACGTCAAGAGACCCAGTACTTC. The chain employs TRBV7-9 and TRBJ2-5; TRBD1 or TRBD2 may be the D gene (5 bases each). Germline V gene lookup returns CDR1 SEHNR and CDR2 FQNEAQ (reference sequence). The CDR3 length is 13 residues. V was cut by 4 bases and J by 2 bases, with 8 bases left in between.

As concerns this clonotype: A much larger clone differs by one base, so this may be a read error. The chain has TRBV27 and TRBJ2-3, with 10 nucleotides matching TRBD2. The CDR3 contains 16 residues. From germline, CDR1 is MNHEY and CDR2 SMNVEV (reference sequence). Here the CDR3 reads CAGSSLLAGETDTQYF. CDR3 sequence (DNA): TGTGCCGGCAGCTCACTCCTAGCGGGAGAAACAGATACGCAGTATTTT.

This clonotype is judged medium-sized. This chain links TRBV20-1 with TRBJ2-7; TRBD2 matches at 8 bases. The germline CDR1 and CDR2 sequences are DFQATT and SNEGSKA (reference sequence). This CDR3 spans 13 amino acids. V shed 3 bases, J shed 3 bases, and the junction held 4 bases outside the gene matches. The CDR3 DNA is TGCAGTGCTAGGTTAGCGGGAAGCTACGAGCAGTACTTC. This encodes CSARLAGSYEQYF.

By sample fraction, this clonotype is medium-sized. V and J are TRBV13 and TRBJ2-7; maybe TRBD1 (6 bases). The V gene lost 5 bases and the J gene lost 2 bases, with 16 bases spanning the gap. This CDR3 spans 15 amino acids. The V gene's germline CDR1 is PRHDT and CDR2 FYEKMQ (reference sequence). DNA for the CDR3: TGTGCCAGCAGCCTGGGGGCAGGCGGTCCCTACGAGCAGTACTTC. Protein product: CASSLGAGGPYEQYF. The full variable domain, with the rest looked up from reference TRBV13 and TRBJ2-7, is AAGVIQSPRHLIKEKRETATLKCYPIPRHDTVYWYQQGPGQDPQFLISFYEKMQSDKGSIPDRFSAQQFSDYHSELNMSSLELGDSALYFCASSLGAGGPYEQYFGPGTRLTVT.

This clonotype came up many times. The rearrangement joins TRBV15 to TRBJ2-1; D might be TRBD2 (6 bases). The CDR3 covers 17 residues. V was trimmed by 1 base and J by 8 bases, leaving 21 bases between them. The germline V gene encodes CDR1 LNHNV and CDR2 YYDKDF (reference sequence). CDR3 in amino acids: CATSRVGWTTTVDEQFF. Here the CDR3 DNA reads TGTGCCACCAGCAGAGTCGGTTGGACTACTACTGTGGATGAGCAGTTCTTC.

Concerning this clonotype: Possible read error: a much larger clone is one base away. CDR3: CASSYSPGDYYEQYF. The DNA for the CDR3 is TGTGCCAGCAGTTACTCCCCAGGGGACTACTACGAGCAGTACTTC. The V and J genes are TRBV6-2 or TRBV6-3 and TRBJ2-7, with D perhaps TRBD2 (7 bases). The CDR3 length is 15 residues. Germline V gives CDR1 MNHEY, CDR2 SVGEGT. The germline V and J ends were trimmed by 0 bases and 3 bases, with 12 bases remaining between them.

This chain links TRBV7-9 with TRBJ1-1; tentatively, D is TRBD1 (6 bases). Between the trimmed V and J ends, which lost 3 bases and 2 bases, there was a span of 10 bases. Germline values: CDR1 SEHNR, CDR2 FQNEAQ (reference sequence). The CDR3 loop spans 14 amino acids. The CDR3 protein is CASSFGGANTEAFF. As DNA, the CDR3 is TGTGCCAGCAGCTTTGGGGGGGCAAACACTGAAGCTTTCTTT.